Below, 31 T cell receptor beta chains from the same sample are listed, as sequenced in a study of blood T cell repertoires in COVID-19. This table comes from immunoSEQ multiplex PCR, and its TCRdb copy is limited to in-frame clones, with some not included. Here the sample spans approximately 98,000 clones, 81% being singletons. Sequenced: peripheral blood. The receptors were gathered from a woman of 80 years or more with acute or convalescent COVID-19.

This clone occurred once. CDR3 in amino acids: CASSPTWEATYYGYTF. In DNA form, the CDR3 reads TGCGCCAGCAGCCCCACCTGGGAGGCGACGTACTATGGCTACACCTTC. The V and J genes are TRBV4-3 and TRBJ1-2; no reliable D call. Trimming removed 4 bases at V and 3 bases at J, with 18 bases between. The CDR3 runs to 16 residues. Germline CDR1 reads LGHNA; CDR2 reads YSLEER.

The gene calls are TRBV28 and TRBJ1-3, with D hard to call. Trimming took 4 bases from V and 5 from J, leaving 6 bases between them. CDR1 is MDHEN, CDR2 SYDVKM, per germline. The CDR3 has 12 residues. The DNA for the CDR3 is TGTGCCAGCAGTTCAGATCGAAACACCATATATTTT. Translated, it gives CASSSDRNTIYF. The variable domain in full, with the rest retrieved from reference TRBV28 and TRBJ1-3, is DVKVTQSSRYLVKRTGEKVFLECVQDMDHENMFWYRQDPGLGLRLIYFSYDVKMKEKGDIPEGYSVSREKKERFSLILESASTNQTSMYLCASSSDRNTIYFGEGSWLTVV.

The chain uses TRBV5-1 and TRBJ2-1; 8 bases match TRBD2. V shed 2 bases, J shed 7 bases, and the junction held 11 bases outside the gene matches. This CDR3 is 16 amino acids long. Germline V gene sequence: CDR1 SGHRS, CDR2 YFSETQ. The DNA of the CDR3 is TGCGCCAGCAGCTTCCTGGCAGGAGCGGGGGTTAATGAGCAGTTCTTC. This translates into CASSFLAGAGVNEQFF.

This chain joins TRBV3-1 (or the pseudogene TRBV3-2) and TRBJ1-4; the D is unclear. The CDR3 runs to 13 residues. CDR1 is LGHDT and CDR2 is YNNKEL in the germline V gene (reference sequence). Trimming removed 9 bases from V and 6 bases from J, with 14 bases in between. CDR3 sequence reads: CARDSAYHEKLFF. As DNA, the CDR3 is TGTGCCAGGGACTCAGCCTACCATGAAAAACTGTTTTTT.

V and J are TRBV18 and TRBJ1-6; 9 bases are shared with TRBD1. This CDR3 comprises 15 residues. Germline V CDR1 and CDR2: KGHSH, LQKENI. The V and J ends lost 4 bases and 7 bases, in that order; junction bases with no gene match: 5. CDR3 DNA: TGTGCCAGCTCACTACAGGGGGCGAACAATTCACCCCTCCACTTT. Translating it yields CASSLQGANNSPLHF. Full variable domain (remainder filled in from reference TRBV18 and TRBJ1-6): NAGVMQNPRHLVRRRGQEARLRCSPMKGHSHVYWYRQLPEEGLKFMVYLQKENIIDESGMPKERFSAEFPKEGPSILRIQQVVRGDSAAYFCASSLQGANNSPLHFGNGTRLTVT.

The J gene is TRBJ2-5, the V gene TRBV29-1, with TRBD2 as a possible D gene (7 bases). Germline CDR1 and CDR2: SQVTM and ANQGSEA. This CDR3 region has 12 residues. Between the trimmed V and J ends, which lost 2 bases and 5 bases, there was a span of 9 bases. In nucleotides, the CDR3 is TGCAGCGTTGAAAAGGGGGGGGAGACCCAGTACTTC. This translates into CSVEKGGETQYF.

This chain's CDR3 is CASSFGGAHYGYTF. In DNA, the CDR3 is TGTGCCAGCAGCTTTGGGGGGGCGCACTATGGCTACACCTTC. The gene calls are TRBV5-4 and TRBJ1-2; possibly TRBD1 for D (6 bases). CDR1 SGHNT and CDR2 YYREEE come from the germline V gene (reference sequence). This CDR3 region has 14 residues. V was clipped by 2 bases and J by 3 bases, with 11 bases between them.

The chain combines TRBV5-4 with TRBJ2-1, with no clear D. The CDR3 totals 15 residues. Germline V gives CDR1 SGHNT, CDR2 YYREEE (reference sequence). Trimming took off 0 bases at V and 1 base at J, with 8 bases between the two ends. The CDR3 spells CASSLGVSSYNEQFF. The CDR3, as DNA: TGTGCCAGCAGCTTGGGAGTGAGTTCCTACAATGAGCAGTTCTTC.

The table lists this clone with many counts. The chain is built from TRBV29-1 and TRBJ1-2; tentative D call: TRBD1 (6 bases). Trimming cost V 4 bases and J 7 bases, with 13 bases left between them. The CDR3 covers 12 residues. In germline, CDR1 is SQVTM, CDR2 ANQGSEA. This CDR3 is CSVGDRHGGYTF. In nucleotides, the CDR3 is TGCAGCGTTGGAGACAGGCACGGTGGCTACACCTTC.

This chain joins TRBV11-2 and TRBJ1-1; D is ambiguous. V was clipped by 5 bases and J by 1 base, with 11 bases between them. Germline assignment: CDR1 SGHAT and CDR2 FQNNGV. The CDR3 covers 14 residues. The CDR3 region has the DNA TGTGCCAGCAGCCGGTGGCAGGCGAACACTGAAGCTTTCTTT. Its protein is CASSRWQANTEAFF.

This chain connects TRBV7-2 to TRBJ1-1; D is ambiguous. Trimming removed 5 bases from V and 5 bases from J, with 15 bases in between. The CDR3 extends over 14 amino acids. CDR1 and CDR2 from the germline V gene are SGHTA and FQGNSA. The CDR3 loop reads CASSPDFFSTEAFF. The DNA for the CDR3 is TGTGCCAGCAGCCCCGATTTCTTTAGTACTGAAGCTTTCTTT. Based on the CDR3 plus reference TRBV7-2 and TRBJ1-1, the full variable domain is GAGVSQSPSNKVTEKGKDVELRCDPISGHTALYWYRQSLGQGLEFLIYFQGNSAPDKSGLPSDRFSAERTGGSVSTLTIQRTQQEDSAVYLCASSPDFFSTEAFFGQGTRLTVV.

This CDR3 is CASSYGLAGTSYEQYF. CDR3 nucleotide sequence: TGTGCCAGCAGTTATGGACTAGCGGGGACCTCCTACGAGCAGTACTTC. The V gene is TRBV6-2 or TRBV6-3, the J gene TRBJ2-7; TRBD2 matches 12 bases. Per germline, CDR1 MNHEY and CDR2 SVGEGT. The length of the CDR3 is 16 residues. Germline trimming cut 3 bases from V and 0 bases from J; bases unmatched to any gene: 3.

The CDR3 DNA sequence: TGCGCCAGCAGCATGGGGGGGAGCGGGACTAGTGTCGGAGAGACCCAGTACTTC. Amino acid sequence: CASSMGGSGTSVGETQYF. The chain has TRBV5-1 and TRBJ2-5, with TRBD2 identical over 8 bases. The CDR3 extends over 18 amino acids. V shed 4 bases, J shed 4 bases, and the junction held 18 bases outside the gene matches. Germline loops: CDR1 SGHRS, CDR2 YFSETQ.

The sample holds one count of this clone. The rearrangement links TRBV6-2 or TRBV6-3 to TRBJ1-2; TRBD1 agrees at 7 bases. The CDR3 loop spans 17 amino acids. Germline V lookup: CDR1 MNHEY, CDR2 SVGEGT. The trim removed 0 bases at V and 1 base at J, leaving 8 bases unmatched. The CDR3 DNA is TGTGCCAGCAGTTACTCCTCTGGGACAGTGATTAACTATGGCTACACCTTC. It translates to CASSYSSGTVINYGYTF.

V usage is TRBV15 and J usage is TRBJ1-4; D is perhaps TRBD1 (6 bases). Trimming took 4 bases from V and 4 from J, leaving 10 bases between them. CDR1 LNHNV and CDR2 YYDKDF come from the germline V gene (reference sequence). This CDR3 contains 14 residues. The CDR3 DNA sequence: TGTGCCACCAGCAACGGACAGCTTAATGAAAAACTGTTTTTT. Its translation is CATSNGQLNEKLFF.

The table lists this clone with a few counts. The chain links TRBV30 to TRBJ2-7, with TRBD1 matching over 8 bases. Per the germline V gene, CDR1 is GTSNPN and CDR2 is SVGIG (reference sequence). With 3 bases clipped from V and 6 bases from J, the junction kept 10 bases outside the gene matches. This CDR3 is 14 amino acids long. This CDR3 is CAWRPTGTGGEQYF. CDR3 DNA: TGTGCCTGGAGGCCAACCGGGACAGGAGGCGAGCAGTACTTC.

CDR3 bases: TGCGCCAGCAGCGCGGGGGGGAACACCGGGGAGCTGTTTTTT. Translated, it gives CASSAGGNTGELFF. The rearrangement uses TRBV5-1 and TRBJ2-2; the match to TRBD2 covers 8 bases. This CDR3 comprises 14 residues. Germline CDR1 reads SGHRS; CDR2 reads YFSETQ. V shed 4 bases, J shed 1 base, and the junction held 0 bases outside the gene matches.

The chain joins TRBV3-1 (or the pseudogene TRBV3-2) to TRBJ1-6, with unresolved D. CDR1 is LGHDT, CDR2 YNNKEL, per germline (reference sequence). This CDR3 has 16 residues. V was cut by 1 base and J by 12 bases, with 19 bases left in between. The CDR3 reads CASSQVRSLSSEPLHF. The CDR3 nucleotides are TGTGCCAGCAGCCAAGTTAGGAGCTTGAGTTCTGAACCCCTCCACTTT.

The chain is built from TRBV7-6 and TRBJ2-3, with 8 bases identical to TRBD1. The J segment lost 3 bases and the V segment lost 1 base, leaving 6 bases of the junction unmatched. Per germline, CDR1 SGHVS and CDR2 FNYEAQ. CDR3 size: 16 residues. The CDR3 spells CASSLGTGGGTDTQYF. The DNA of the CDR3 is TGTGCCAGCAGCTTAGGCACAGGGGGAGGAACAGATACGCAGTATTTT.

V is TRBV5-1 and J is TRBJ1-1, with a possible D match to TRBD1 (5 bases). CDR1 is SGHRS, CDR2 YFSETQ, per germline. This CDR3 contains 14 residues. V was shortened by 2 bases and J by 6 bases, with 14 bases between the two germline ends. The CDR3 sequence: CASSLLQAGAEAFF. The CDR3 nucleotides are TGCGCCAGCAGCTTATTACAGGCCGGAGCTGAAGCTTTCTTT.

V usage is TRBV6-2 or TRBV6-3 and J usage is TRBJ2-5, with 10 bases identical to TRBD1. CDR3 length: 15 amino acids. V shed 4 bases and J 7 bases; nucleotides not matched to a gene: 9. Per germline, CDR1 MNHEY and CDR2 SVGEGT. CDR3 protein: CASSSDRGHRATQYF. CDR3 sequence (DNA): TGTGCCAGCAGTTCCGACAGGGGGCATCGGGCGACCCAGTACTTC.

V and J are TRBV25-1 and TRBJ2-7; 9 bases match TRBD1. The CDR3 consists of 13 residues. Per germline, CDR1 MGHDK and CDR2 SYGVNS. Trimming cost V 9 bases and J 3 bases; bases outside gene matches: 6. The DNA of the CDR3 is TGTGCCAGTGGCCGGGGACAGGGCTACGAGCAGTACTTC. This gives the protein CASGRGQGYEQYF.

The chain joins TRBV7-8 to TRBJ2-3; TRBD2 is a possible D gene (6 bases). The CDR3 consists of 16 residues. Trimming took off 3 bases at V and 0 bases at J, with 13 bases between the two ends. Per germline, CDR1 SGHVS and CDR2 FQNEAQ. The CDR3 is CASSFQGGSSTDTQYF. Written as DNA, the CDR3 is TGTGCCAGCAGCTTCCAAGGAGGGTCTAGCACAGATACGCAGTATTTT.

The chain uses TRBV6-2 or TRBV6-3 and TRBJ1-2; no firm D call. Trimming cost V 4 bases and J 4 bases, with 7 bases left between them. CDR1 and CDR2 (germline): MNHEY, SVGEGT. The CDR3 spans 12 residues. Written as DNA, the CDR3 is TGTGCCAGCAGTTTCAACAGCTATGGCTACACCTTC. This codes for CASSFNSYGYTF.

The J gene is TRBJ1-1, the V gene TRBV19; no definite D call. Germline CDR1 and CDR2: LNHDA and SQIVND (reference sequence). The ends were cut back, 3 bases at V and 1 base at J, with 6 bases in the middle. CDR3 length: 13 amino acids. The CDR3 spells CASSIGGNTEAFF. The CDR3 nucleotides are TGTGCCAGTAGTATCGGAGGGAACACTGAAGCTTTCTTT.

The V and J genes are TRBV2 and TRBJ1-5; D uncertain. CDR3 length equals 12 residues. V shed 5 bases and J shed 7 bases, with 9 bases lying between them. Germline CDR1 SNHLY, CDR2 FYNNEI. The CDR3 here is CASSRGGQPQHF. The CDR3 DNA reads TGTGCCAGCAGTCGAGGAGGCCAGCCCCAGCATTTT.

V and J are TRBV2 and TRBJ2-7; maybe TRBD2 (5 bases). The germline CDR1 and CDR2 sequences are SNHLY and FYNNEI. V dropped 11 bases and J dropped 6 bases, with 23 bases sitting between them. The CDR3 is 14 residues long. The DNA for the CDR3 is TGTGCCTCGGAGGTGGCAGCAAAGATTAGCGAGCAGTACTTC. This gives the protein CASEVAAKISEQYF.

V usage is TRBV15 and J usage is TRBJ1-5; 11 positions match TRBD1. The CDR3 runs 20 residues. CDR1 is LNHNV and CDR2 is YYDKDF in the germline V gene (reference sequence). Trimming took 1 base from V and 0 from J; bases not matched to a gene: 11. The CDR3 spells CATSRGGQDRGRYSNQPQHF. CDR3 bases: TGTGCCACCAGCAGAGGGGGGCAGGACAGGGGGCGATATAGCAATCAGCCCCAGCATTTT.

CDR3 in DNA: TGTGCCAGCAGCTCTCAGGGGGACTATGGCTACACCTTC. Its translation is CASSSQGDYGYTF. The chain joins TRBV11-2 to TRBJ1-2; 7 positions match TRBD1. Unmatched junction bases numbered 2, after V lost 4 bases and J lost 3 bases. Germline lookup yields CDR1 SGHAT and CDR2 FQNNGV. The CDR3 sequence is 13 residues long.

The chain links TRBV4-2 to TRBJ1-1, with a possible D match to TRBD1 (5 bases). Germline V CDR1 and CDR2: LGHNA, YNFKEQ. V lost 4 bases, J lost 9 bases, and 18 bases lay in between. This CDR3 spans 14 amino acids. This CDR3 is CASSPQAGPDQAFF. The CDR3 nucleotides read TGTGCCAGCAGCCCCCAGGCAGGGCCCGACCAAGCTTTCTTT.

The V gene is TRBV7-9, the J gene TRBJ1-4; 8 bases are a match to TRBD1. The germline V gene has CDR1 SEHNR and CDR2 FQNEAQ (reference sequence). This CDR3 is 14 amino acids long. The ends lost 7 bases at V and 7 bases at J; junction bases unmatched: 8. The CDR3 nucleotides are TGTGCCAGCACCCGGACAGGGTCCGCTGAAAAACTGTTTTTT. This encodes CASTRTGSAEKLFF.